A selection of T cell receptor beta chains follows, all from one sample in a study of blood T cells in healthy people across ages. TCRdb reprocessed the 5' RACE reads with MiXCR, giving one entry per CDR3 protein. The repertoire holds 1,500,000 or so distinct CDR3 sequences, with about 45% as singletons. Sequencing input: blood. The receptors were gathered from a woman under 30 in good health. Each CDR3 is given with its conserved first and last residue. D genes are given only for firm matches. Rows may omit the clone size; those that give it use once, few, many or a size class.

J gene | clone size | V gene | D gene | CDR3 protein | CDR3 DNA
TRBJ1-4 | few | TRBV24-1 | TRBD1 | CATSEGTGGVNEKLFF | TGTGCCACCAGTGAAGGTACAGGGGGCGTGAATGAAAAACTGTTTTTT
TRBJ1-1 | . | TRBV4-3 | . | CTSSQDRGGDTEAFF | TGCACCAGCAGCCAAGATAGAGGGGGGGACACTGAAGCTTTCTTT
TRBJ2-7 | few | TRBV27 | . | CASSCGRTYEQYF | TGTGCCAGCAGTTGTGGGAGGACCTACGAGCAGTACTTC
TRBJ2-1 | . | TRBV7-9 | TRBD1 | CASSSDRDPYNEQFF | TGTGCCAGCAGCTCCGACAGGGACCCCTACAATGAGCAGTTCTTC
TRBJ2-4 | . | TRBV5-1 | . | CASSPQSSKNIQYF | TGCGCCAGCAGCCCCCAGAGCTCCAAAAACATTCAGTACTTC
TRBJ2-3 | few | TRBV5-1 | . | CASSWQGGSDTQYF | TGCGCCAGCAGCTGGCAGGGCGGGTCAGATACGCAGTATTTT
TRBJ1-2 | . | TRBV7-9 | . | CASSFSRYYGYTF | TGTGCCAGCAGCTTTTCCAGATACTATGGCTACACCTTC
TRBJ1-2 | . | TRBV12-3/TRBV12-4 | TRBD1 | CASSSQRDRVNGYTF | TGTGCCAGCAGCTCTCAAAGGGACAGGGTTAATGGCTACACCTTC
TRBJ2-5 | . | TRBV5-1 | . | CASSTHGGETQYF | TGCGCCAGCAGCACTCATGGGGGAGAGACCCAGTACTTC
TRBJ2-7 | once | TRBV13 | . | CASSLGARINEQYF | TGTGCCAGCAGCTTAGGTGCACGTATCAACGAGCAGTACTTC
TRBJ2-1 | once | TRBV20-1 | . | CRKDGMVYNEQFF | TGCAGAAAGGACGGGATGGTTTACAATGAGCAGTTCTTC
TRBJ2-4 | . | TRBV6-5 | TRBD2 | CASSYATGLAGEQYF | TGTGCCAGCAGTTACGCGACGGGACTAGCGGGGGAGCAGTACTTC
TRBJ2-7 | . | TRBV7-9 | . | CASSLLQGVYEQYF | TGTGCCAGCAGCTTACTTCAGGGCGTCTACGAGCAGTACTTC
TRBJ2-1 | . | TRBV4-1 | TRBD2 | CASSQVDMGLAGGNEQFF | TGCGCCAGCAGCCAAGTTGATATGGGACTAGCGGGAGGAAATGAGCAGTTCTTC
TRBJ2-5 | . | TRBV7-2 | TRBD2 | CASSPGLAGRAETQYF | TGTGCCAGCAGCCCAGGACTAGCGGGGCGCGCGGAGACCCAGTACTTC
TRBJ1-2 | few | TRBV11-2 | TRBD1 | CASRPTDRADGYTF | TGTGCCAGCAGACCCACCGACAGGGCAGATGGCTACACCTTC
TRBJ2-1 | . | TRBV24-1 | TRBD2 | CATSDAHGRAHEQFF | TGTGCCACCAGTGATGCCCATGGGAGGGCCCATGAGCAGTTCTTC
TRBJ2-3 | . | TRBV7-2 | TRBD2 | CAIEGTTTSTDTQYF | TGTGCCATCGAGGGGACTACAACTAGCACAGATACGCAGTATTTT
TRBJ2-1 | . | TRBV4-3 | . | CASSQEKSLNEQFF | TGCGCCAGCAGCCAAGAGAAGTCACTCAATGAGCAGTTCTTC
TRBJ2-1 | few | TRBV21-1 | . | CASSKPINEQFF | TGTGCCAGCAGCAAACCAATAAATGAGCAGTTCTTC